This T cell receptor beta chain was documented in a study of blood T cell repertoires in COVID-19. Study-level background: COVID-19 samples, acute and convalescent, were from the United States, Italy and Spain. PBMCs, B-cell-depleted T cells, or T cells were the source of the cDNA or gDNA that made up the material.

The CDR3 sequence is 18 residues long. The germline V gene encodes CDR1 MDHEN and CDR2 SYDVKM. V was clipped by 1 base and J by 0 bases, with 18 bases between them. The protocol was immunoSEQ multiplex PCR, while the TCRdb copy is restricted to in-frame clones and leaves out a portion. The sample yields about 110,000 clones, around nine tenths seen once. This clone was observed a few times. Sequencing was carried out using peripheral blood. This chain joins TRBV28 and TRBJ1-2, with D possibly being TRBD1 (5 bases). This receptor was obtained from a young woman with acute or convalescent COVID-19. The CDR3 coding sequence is TGTGCCAGCAGTTTATTAGGGGTCTCCTTTGTTTCTAACTATGGCTACACCTTC. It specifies CASSLLGVSFVSNYGYTF.